The present T cell receptor (beta chain) was sequenced within a study of blood T cell repertoires in COVID-19. Study details: Samples of COVID-19 (acute and convalescent) were obtained from the United States, Italy and Spain. PBMCs, B-cell-depleted T cells, or T cells were the source of the cDNA or gDNA that made up the material.

Germline loops: CDR1 SEHNR, CDR2 FQNEAQ (reference sequence). The V and J ends lost 4 bases and 2 bases respectively, with 18 bases between them. The CDR3 runs to 16 residues. Per the original data handling: Using reference gene primer amplification, nucleated cell counts were estimated. TCRdb's table, derived via immunoSEQ multiplex PCR, lists solely in-frame clones and lacks some. For V, J and clone size, that table is used; D and trimming come from the DNA. The repertoire holds around 30,000 clones, about 85% seen once, with roughly 2.1% in the top ten. The receptor was derived from a man in his forties or fifties with active or convalescent COVID-19. The J gene is TRBJ2-7, the V gene TRBV7-9; D is perhaps TRBD2 (5 bases). The specimen was peripheral blood. The CDR3, as DNA: TGTGCCAGCAGCTCGGGTAGTTTCGGGGTCACCTACGAGCAGTACTTC. Its protein is CASSSGSFGVTYEQYF.